The TCR beta chain described here comes from a study of shared clonotypes between healthy human individuals. Naive CD8 cells lacked CD45RO, underwent positive selection for CCR7 and left out terminally differentiated effector memory CD45RA+ cells. This table comes from immunoSEQ multiplex PCR, and its TCRdb copy is limited to in-frame clones, with some not included. Here the sample spans millions of clones, about 95% being singletons. This CDR3 has 14 amino acids. Germline loops: CDR1 SGHRS, CDR2 YFSETQ. Trimming removed 1 base at V and 2 bases at J, with 10 bases between. The sequence came from a man between 18 and 35 years old in good health. The rearrangement joins TRBV5-1 to TRBJ2-7; D possibly uses TRBD1 or TRBD2 (5 bases each). The source material was naive CD8+ T cells sorted from blood. This chain's CDR3 is CASSLQGPTYEQYF. The CDR3 DNA is TGCGCCAGCAGCTTGCAGGGACCCACCTACGAGCAGTACTTC.